A single sample gave rise to the 15 T cell receptor beta chains below, sequenced in a study of chemoradiotherapy in HPV16-positive cancers. Clones were read by immunoSEQ multiplex PCR, and TCRdb kept only the in-frame ones, dropping some. The repertoire includes approximately 5,400 clones, approximately 81% of them detected once, and more than 9.5% sits in the top ten. Material: tumor tissue, obtained from a patient who underwent chemoradiotherapy. The receptors were gathered from a human donor with HPV-associated anogenital cancer.

The rearrangement uses TRBV12-5 and TRBJ2-5; D is undetermined. Germline CDR1 is LGHNT and CDR2 is FRNRAP. Trimming shortened V by 0 bases and J by 2 bases, and 4 bases separated the two germline ends. The CDR3 is made up of 13 amino acids. CDR3 DNA sequence: TGTGCTAGTGGTTTGGTACCTCAAGAGACCCAGTACTTC. As protein: CASGLVPQETQYF.

This clone was detected once. V and J are TRBV6-1 and TRBJ1-5; 9 bases are a match to TRBD1. Trimming cost V 3 bases and J 3 bases; bases outside gene matches: 9. Germline V gene data show CDR1 as MNHNS and CDR2 as SASEGT. The CDR3 is made up of 17 amino acids. This CDR3 is CASSDGVDRGYNQPQHF. Written as DNA, the CDR3 is TGTGCCAGCAGTGATGGCGTTGACAGGGGGTACAATCAGCCCCAGCATTTT.

V and J are TRBV7-9 and TRBJ2-7; TRBD1 matches at 7 bases. CDR3 length: 14 amino acids. With 2 bases clipped from V and 2 bases from J, the junction kept 3 bases outside the gene matches. The germline gives CDR1 SEHNR, CDR2 FQNEAQ (reference sequence). The CDR3 bases are TGTGCCAGCAGCTTACCGGGACAGACCTACGAGCAGTACTTC. It yields the protein CASSLPGQTYEQYF.

This chain joins TRBV2 and TRBJ1-6; TRBD1 is a possible D gene (5 bases). Trimming took off 4 bases at V and 5 bases at J, with 9 bases between the two ends. The CDR3 is made up of 14 amino acids. CDR1 is SNHLY and CDR2 is FYNNEI in the germline V gene. Here the CDR3 reads CASSGQINNSPLHF. DNA of the CDR3: TGTGCCAGCAGTGGACAGATCAATAATTCACCCCTCCACTTT.

V and J are TRBV11-2 and TRBJ1-4, with 7 bases lining up with TRBD1. V lost 7 bases to trimming and J lost 4 bases; unmatched junction nucleotides: 6. The CDR3 runs 14 residues. Germline CDR1 reads SGHAT; CDR2 reads FQNNGV. The CDR3, as DNA: TGTGCCAGCACCGTTCGGGACAGTAATGAAAAACTGTTTTTT. Translated: CASTVRDSNEKLFF.

This rearrangement joins TRBV7-2 to TRBJ2-1, with D perhaps TRBD1 (6 bases). The germline gives CDR1 SGHTA, CDR2 FQGNSA. This CDR3 has 15 amino acids. V lost 0 bases and J 7 bases, leaving 13 bases between the germline ends. The CDR3 loop reads CASSLAGPGVNEQFF. DNA of the CDR3: TGTGCCAGCAGCTTAGCCGGGCCAGGGGTAAATGAGCAGTTCTTC.

This clone was counted between two and nine times. This chain uses TRBV11-2 with TRBJ2-3; TRBD1 agrees at 8 bases. V dropped 4 bases and J dropped 3; count of bases not matched to a gene: 9. The CDR3 extends over 16 amino acids. Germline V gene lookup returns CDR1 SGHAT and CDR2 FQNNGV. The CDR3 region has the DNA TGTGCCAGCAGCTCATACTCCAGGGGGCGTACAGATACGCAGTATTTT. Residues: CASSSYSRGRTDTQYF.

The chain joins TRBV10-3 to TRBJ2-2; D is possibly TRBD1 or TRBD2 (6 bases each). The CDR3 contains 15 residues. Deletions cut 7 bases from V and 3 bases from J, with 15 bases between. CDR1 and CDR2 from the germline V gene are ENHRY and SYGVKD. The DNA for the CDR3 is TGTGCCATCACCGTTGGGGGGCCGGACACCGGGGAGCTGTTTTTT. This sequence encodes CAITVGGPDTGELFF.

This chain connects TRBV6-1 to TRBJ1-5; D not certain. The germline gives CDR1 MNHNS, CDR2 SASEGT. Trimming cost V 2 bases and J 7 bases, with 9 bases left between them. This CDR3 region has 13 residues. The CDR3 protein is CASSESWAQPQHF. The CDR3 DNA is TGTGCCAGCAGTGAATCATGGGCGCAGCCCCAGCATTTT.

V and J are TRBV15 and TRBJ2-7; perhaps TRBD2 as D (6 bases). The germline CDR1 and CDR2 sequences are LNHNV and YYDKDF (reference sequence). The CDR3 runs to 17 residues. The V gene lost 0 bases and the J gene lost 1 base, with 16 bases spanning the gap. The DNA of the CDR3 is TGTGCCACCAGCAGAGAAAAATACTCTGGAGGGTCCTACGAGCAGTACTTC. As protein: CATSREKYSGGSYEQYF.

The chain couples TRBV5-1 to TRBJ2-3; the D gene could be TRBD1 or TRBD2 (7 bases each). This CDR3 comprises 18 residues. Germline V gene lookup returns CDR1 SGHRS and CDR2 YFSETQ. Trimming removed 0 bases at V and 1 base at J, with 18 bases between. In nucleotides, the CDR3 is TGCGCCAGCAGCTTGGGACAGGGACTATCTTATGGCACAGATACGCAGTATTTT. As protein: CASSLGQGLSYGTDTQYF.

The chain employs TRBV9 and TRBJ1-2; 8 bases agree with TRBD1. The CDR3 is made up of 14 amino acids. The trim removed 3 bases at V and 3 bases at J, leaving 4 bases unmatched. Germline V gene lookup returns CDR1 SGDLS and CDR2 YYNGEE. CDR3 loop: CASSAGQGDYGYTF. The CDR3 bases are TGTGCCAGCAGCGCCGGACAGGGTGACTATGGCTACACCTTC.

The chain links TRBV6-6 to TRBJ1-1; a possible D gene is TRBD1 (6 bases). Trimming shortened V by 5 bases and J by 0 bases, and 13 bases separated the two germline ends. Per germline, CDR1 MNHNY and CDR2 SVGAGI (reference sequence). This CDR3 has 15 amino acids. Written as DNA, the CDR3 is TGTGCCAGCAGTCCGCACAGGGATATGAACACTGAAGCTTTCTTT. This encodes CASSPHRDMNTEAFF.

The chain has TRBV5-8 and TRBJ1-2; no definite D call. The CDR3 runs 12 residues. Trimming left V 1 base short and J 8 bases short, with 9 bases between. Germline V gene lookup returns CDR1 SGHTS and CDR2 YDEGEE. The DNA for the CDR3 is TGTGCCAGCAGCTTGAACGGCTTGGGCTACACCTTC. Protein: CASSLNGLGYTF.

The chain joins TRBV5-1 to TRBJ2-5; 10 bases fit TRBD1. Germline values: CDR1 SGHRS, CDR2 YFSETQ. V shed 2 bases and J 6 bases; nucleotides not matched to a gene: 4. The length of the CDR3 is 14 residues. The CDR3 nucleotides read TGCGCCAGCAGCTTCGGGACAGGGGAAAAGACCCAGTACTTC. Translation gives CASSFGTGEKTQYF.